Presented here are 11 T cell receptor beta chains from one specimen sequenced in a study of vaccination and CD4 T cells after COVID-19 (dated 2022 in TCRdb). Libraries were constructed by PCR. The sequencer was an Illumina iSeq 100. DNA from cultured CD4+ T cells underwent TCR sequencing with the Oncomine TCR Beta short-read assay at the Johns Hopkins FTIC core. TCRdb trimmed public reads at Q25 via fastp, called clones via MiXCR and kept in-frame beta chains. CDR3 protein sequences are deduplicated, and each keeps its most common genes and DNA. The sample includes nearly 20,000 distinct CDR3 sequences, with about 80% observed a single time. Jointly, the top ten make up about 15% of the sample. Antigen specificity for these receptors is unknown. Explained via the paper, the treatment or condition label denotes: roughly 10-day PBMC culture with coronavirus spike peptide pools or control peptides (ViraFEST assay).

The sequenced sample was CD4+ T cells from blood, cultured in vitro, obtained after SARS-CoV-2 vaccination. The receptors come from a human donor who received a COVID-19 vaccine.

The rearrangement joins TRBV6-1 to TRBJ1-2, with TRBD1 identical over 12 bases. The CDR3 totals 14 residues. CDR1 and CDR2 from the germline V gene are MNHNS and SASEGT. The ends lost 8 bases at V and 3 bases at J; junction bases unmatched: 4. In nucleotides, the CDR3 is TGTGCCAGCCGGGGACAGGGGGCGTACTATGGCTACACCTTC. Translated: CASRGQGAYYGYTF.

This chain uses TRBV15 with TRBJ1-2, with TRBD1 matching 8 bases. The ends lost 4 bases at V and 4 bases at J; junction bases unmatched: 5. The germline V gene has CDR1 LNHNV and CDR2 YYDKDF (reference sequence). The CDR3 is 14 amino acids. CDR3 sequence (DNA): TGTGCCACCAGCAACACAGGGGGATTCTATGGCTACACCTTC. Its protein product is CATSNTGGFYGYTF.

This sequence joins TRBV5-4 and TRBJ1-1; D is uncertain. CDR1 is SGHNT and CDR2 is YYREEE in the germline V gene (reference sequence). Trimming cost V 6 bases and J 1 base, with 10 bases left between them. The CDR3 has 13 residues. CDR3 region: CASTVSPNTEAFF. Here the CDR3 DNA reads TGTGCCAGCACCGTGTCCCCGAACACTGAAGCTTTCTTT.

The chain employs TRBV12-3 or TRBV12-4 and TRBJ1-2; no clear D gene. This CDR3 has 15 residues. Trimming stripped 2 bases from V and 0 bases from J, with 10 bases between. The CDR3, as DNA: TGTGCCAGCAGTTTAAGGCAGGAGTCTAACTATGGCTACACCTTC. Protein product: CASSLRQESNYGYTF.

The rearrangement joins TRBV12-3 or TRBV12-4 to TRBJ2-2; weak D call: TRBD2 (5 bases). The CDR3 length is 13 residues. V lost 6 bases to trimming and J lost 4 bases, with 9 bases between them. The CDR3 reads CASRPTSTGELFF. The CDR3 region has the DNA TGTGCCAGCAGACCTACTAGCACCGGGGAGCTGTTTTTT.

The genes are TRBV6-1 and TRBJ1-3; D is perhaps TRBD1 (6 bases). The CDR3 runs to 16 residues. The V end lost 3 bases, the J end lost 4 bases, and 16 bases lay between the germline ends. Germline CDR1 reads MNHNS; CDR2 reads SASEGT. CDR3 in DNA: TGTGCCAGCAGTGACTCAACCCGGGGGGCAGGAAACACCATATATTTT. This translates into CASSDSTRGAGNTIYF.

This clonotype was seen once. The chain is built from TRBV25-1 and TRBJ2-6; perhaps TRBD1 as D (7 bases). The CDR3 sequence is 18 residues long. Germline values: CDR1 MGHDK, CDR2 SYGVNS. V was trimmed by 3 bases and J by 0 bases, leaving 15 bases between them. This CDR3 reads CASSEHQGGVSGANVLTF. The CDR3 DNA sequence: TGTGCCAGCAGTGAGCACCAGGGGGGAGTCTCTGGGGCCAACGTCCTGACTTTC.

This sequence joins TRBV24-1 and TRBJ2-2; no clear D. Trimming left V 9 bases short and J 6 bases short, with 16 bases between. CDR1 and CDR2 (germline): KGHDR, SFDVKD. The CDR3 is 14 amino acids. CDR3 sequence: CATHSSGGSGELFF. DNA for the CDR3: TGTGCCACCCACTCTAGTGGCGGCTCCGGGGAGCTGTTTTTT.

The sample holds a few counts of this clonotype. The V call is TRBV19, the J call TRBJ1-5; TRBD1 might be the D (6 bases). Germline CDR1 and CDR2: LNHDA and SQIVND (reference sequence). Trimming shortened V by 5 bases and J by 5 bases, and 16 bases separated the two germline ends. CDR3 size: 15 residues. This chain's CDR3 is CASSHRTGKYQPQHF. CDR3 DNA: TGTGCCAGTAGTCATCGCACAGGGAAGTATCAGCCCCAGCATTTT.

This rearrangement joins TRBV7-8 to TRBJ2-7; 10 nucleotides agree with TRBD1. Trimming cost V 5 bases and J 3 bases; bases outside gene matches: 1. Germline V CDR1 and CDR2: SGHVS, FQNEAQ. The CDR3 sequence is 13 residues long. As DNA, the CDR3 is TGTGCCAGCAGCCGGACAGGGGGCTACGAGCAGTACTTC. Its translation: CASSRTGGYEQYF.

The V gene is TRBV19, the J gene TRBJ2-2; unclear D gene. Trimming took off 5 bases at V and 7 bases at J, with 5 bases between the two ends. The CDR3 runs 11 residues. Germline V gene sequence: CDR1 LNHDA, CDR2 SQIVND (reference sequence). The CDR3 spells CASSYGGELFF. In nucleotides, the CDR3 is TGTGCCAGTAGTTACGGCGGGGAGCTGTTTTTT.